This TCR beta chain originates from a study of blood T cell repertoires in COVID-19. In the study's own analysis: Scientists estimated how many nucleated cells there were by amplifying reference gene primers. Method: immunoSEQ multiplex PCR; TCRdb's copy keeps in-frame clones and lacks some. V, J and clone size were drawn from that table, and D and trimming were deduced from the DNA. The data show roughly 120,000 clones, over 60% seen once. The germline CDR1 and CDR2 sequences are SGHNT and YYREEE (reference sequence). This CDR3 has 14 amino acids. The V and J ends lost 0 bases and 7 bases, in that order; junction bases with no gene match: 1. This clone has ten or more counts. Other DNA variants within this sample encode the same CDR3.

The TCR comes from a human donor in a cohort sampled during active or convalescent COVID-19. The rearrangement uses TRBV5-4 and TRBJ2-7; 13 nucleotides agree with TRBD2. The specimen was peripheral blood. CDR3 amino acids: CASSLGLAGGEQYF. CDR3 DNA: TGTGCCAGCAGCTTGGGACTAGCGGGAGGTGAGCAGTACTTC.